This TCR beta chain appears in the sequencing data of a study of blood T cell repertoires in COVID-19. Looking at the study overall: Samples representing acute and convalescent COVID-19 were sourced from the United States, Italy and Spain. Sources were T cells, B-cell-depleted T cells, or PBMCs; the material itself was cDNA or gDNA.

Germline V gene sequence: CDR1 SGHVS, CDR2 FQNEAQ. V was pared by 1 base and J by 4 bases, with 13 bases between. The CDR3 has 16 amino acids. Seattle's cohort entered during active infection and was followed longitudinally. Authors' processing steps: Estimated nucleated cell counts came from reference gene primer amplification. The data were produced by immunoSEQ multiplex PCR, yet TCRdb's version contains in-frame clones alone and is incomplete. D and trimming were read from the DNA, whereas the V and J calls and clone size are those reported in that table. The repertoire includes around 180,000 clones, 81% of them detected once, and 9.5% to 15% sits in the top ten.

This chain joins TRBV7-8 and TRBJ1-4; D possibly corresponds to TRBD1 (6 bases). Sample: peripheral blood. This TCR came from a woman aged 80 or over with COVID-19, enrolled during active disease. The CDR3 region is CASSLGADRFNEKLFF. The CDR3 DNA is TGTGCCAGCAGCTTAGGTGCGGACAGATTTAATGAAAAACTGTTTTTT.